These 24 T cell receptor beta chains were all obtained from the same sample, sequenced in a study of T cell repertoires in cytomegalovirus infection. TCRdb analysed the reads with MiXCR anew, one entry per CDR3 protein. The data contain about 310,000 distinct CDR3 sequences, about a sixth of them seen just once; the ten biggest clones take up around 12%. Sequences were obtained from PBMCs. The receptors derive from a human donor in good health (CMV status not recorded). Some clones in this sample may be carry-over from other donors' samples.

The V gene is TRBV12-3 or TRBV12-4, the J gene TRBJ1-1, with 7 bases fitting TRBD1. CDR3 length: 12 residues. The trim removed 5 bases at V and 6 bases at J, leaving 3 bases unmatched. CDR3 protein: CASSQQGPEAFF. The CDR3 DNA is TGTGCCAGCAGTCAACAGGGGCCTGAAGCTTTCTTT.

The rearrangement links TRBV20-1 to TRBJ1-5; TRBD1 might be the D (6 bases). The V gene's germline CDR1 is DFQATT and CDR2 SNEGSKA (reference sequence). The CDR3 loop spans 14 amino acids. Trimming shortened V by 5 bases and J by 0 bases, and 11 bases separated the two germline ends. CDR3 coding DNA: TGCAGTGCTTTCCAGGGGAATAGCAATCAGCCCCAGCATTTT. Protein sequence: CSAFQGNSNQPQHF.

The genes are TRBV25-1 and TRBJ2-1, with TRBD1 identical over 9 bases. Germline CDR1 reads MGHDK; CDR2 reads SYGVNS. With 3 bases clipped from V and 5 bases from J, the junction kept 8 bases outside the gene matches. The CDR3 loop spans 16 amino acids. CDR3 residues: CASSDVGQGFDNEQFF. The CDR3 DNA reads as TGTGCCAGCAGTGATGTGGGACAGGGATTCGACAATGAGCAGTTCTTC.

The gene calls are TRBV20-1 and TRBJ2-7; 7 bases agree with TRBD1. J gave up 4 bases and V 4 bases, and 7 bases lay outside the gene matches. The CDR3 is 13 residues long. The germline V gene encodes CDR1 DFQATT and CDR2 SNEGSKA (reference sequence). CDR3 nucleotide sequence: TGCAGTGCTATCCGGGACAGACTATACGAGCAGTACTTC. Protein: CSAIRDRLYEQYF.

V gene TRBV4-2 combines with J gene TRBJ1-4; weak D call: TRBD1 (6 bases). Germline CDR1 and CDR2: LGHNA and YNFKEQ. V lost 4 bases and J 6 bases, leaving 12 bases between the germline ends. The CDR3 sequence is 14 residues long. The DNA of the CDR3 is TGTGCCAGCAGCCCCCGACAGGTGGATGAAAAACTGTTTTTT. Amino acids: CASSPRQVDEKLFF.

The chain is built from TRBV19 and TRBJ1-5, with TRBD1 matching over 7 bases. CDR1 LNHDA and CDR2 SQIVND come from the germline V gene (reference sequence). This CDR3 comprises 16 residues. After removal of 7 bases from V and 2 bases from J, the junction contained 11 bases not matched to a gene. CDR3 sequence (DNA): TGTGCCAGTAAAGACCAGGGGGAAAGGGGCAATCAGCCCCAGCATTTT. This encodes CASKDQGERGNQPQHF.

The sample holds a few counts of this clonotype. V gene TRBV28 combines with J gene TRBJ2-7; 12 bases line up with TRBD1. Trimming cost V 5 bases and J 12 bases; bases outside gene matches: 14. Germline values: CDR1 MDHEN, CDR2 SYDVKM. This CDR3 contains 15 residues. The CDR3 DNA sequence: TGTGCCAGCAGTACCCCCACGGGACAGGGGGCCTTGAGGTACTTC. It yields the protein CASSTPTGQGALRYF.

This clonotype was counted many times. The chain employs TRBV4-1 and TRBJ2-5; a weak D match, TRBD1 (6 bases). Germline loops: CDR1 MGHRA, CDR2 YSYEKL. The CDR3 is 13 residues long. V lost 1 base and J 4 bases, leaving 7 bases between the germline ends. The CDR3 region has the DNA TGCGCCAGCAGCCAAGTGGGGGCAGAGACCCAGTACTTC. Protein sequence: CASSQVGAETQYF.

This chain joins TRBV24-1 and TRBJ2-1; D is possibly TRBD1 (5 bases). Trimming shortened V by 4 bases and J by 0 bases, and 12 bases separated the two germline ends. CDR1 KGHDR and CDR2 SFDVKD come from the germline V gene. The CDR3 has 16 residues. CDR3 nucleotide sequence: TGTGCCACCAGTGACGTTACAGGTAGCTCCTACAATGAGCAGTTCTTC. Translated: CATSDVTGSSYNEQFF.

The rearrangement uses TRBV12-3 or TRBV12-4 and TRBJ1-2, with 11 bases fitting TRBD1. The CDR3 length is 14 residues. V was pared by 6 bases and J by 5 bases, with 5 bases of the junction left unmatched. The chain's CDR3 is CASSPDRGLYGYTF. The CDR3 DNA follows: TGTGCCAGCAGCCCGGACAGGGGGCTGTATGGCTACACCTTC.

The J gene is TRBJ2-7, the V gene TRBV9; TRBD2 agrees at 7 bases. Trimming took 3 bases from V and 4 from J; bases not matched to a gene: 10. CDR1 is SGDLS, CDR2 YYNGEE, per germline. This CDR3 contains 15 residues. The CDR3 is CASSAGGNGAYEQYF. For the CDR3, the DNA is TGTGCCAGCAGCGCCGGGGGGAACGGAGCTTACGAGCAGTACTTC.

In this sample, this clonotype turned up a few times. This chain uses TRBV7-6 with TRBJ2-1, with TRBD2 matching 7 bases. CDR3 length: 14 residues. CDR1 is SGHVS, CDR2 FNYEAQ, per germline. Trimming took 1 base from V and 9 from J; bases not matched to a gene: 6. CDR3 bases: TGTGCCAGCAGCTTAGGAACTAGCGCGGGTGAGCAGTTCTTC. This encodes CASSLGTSAGEQFF.

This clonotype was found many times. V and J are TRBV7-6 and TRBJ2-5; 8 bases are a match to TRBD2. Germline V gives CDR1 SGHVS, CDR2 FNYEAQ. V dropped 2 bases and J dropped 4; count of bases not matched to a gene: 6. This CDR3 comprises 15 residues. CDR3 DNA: TGTGCCAGCAGCTTAACAGCGGGGGCTTTAGAGACCCAGTACTTC. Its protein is CASSLTAGALETQYF.

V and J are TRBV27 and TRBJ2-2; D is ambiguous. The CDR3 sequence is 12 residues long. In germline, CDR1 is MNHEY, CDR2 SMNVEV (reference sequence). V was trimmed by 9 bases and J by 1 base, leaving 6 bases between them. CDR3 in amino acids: CASGENTGELFF. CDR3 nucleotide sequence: TGTGCCAGTGGAGAGAACACCGGGGAGCTGTTTTTT.

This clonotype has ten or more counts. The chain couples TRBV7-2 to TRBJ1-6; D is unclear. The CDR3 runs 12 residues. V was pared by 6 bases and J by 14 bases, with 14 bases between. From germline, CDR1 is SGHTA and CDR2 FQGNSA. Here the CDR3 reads CASSSTLSALHF. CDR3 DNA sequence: TGTGCCAGCAGTTCAACCCTATCGGCCCTCCACTTT.

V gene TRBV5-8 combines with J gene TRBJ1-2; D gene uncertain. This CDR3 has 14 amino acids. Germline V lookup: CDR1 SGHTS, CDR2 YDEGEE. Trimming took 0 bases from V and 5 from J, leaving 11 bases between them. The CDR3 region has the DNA TGTGCCAGCAGCTTGGTGCCGCTGGGGTATGGCTACACCTTC. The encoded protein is CASSLVPLGYGYTF.

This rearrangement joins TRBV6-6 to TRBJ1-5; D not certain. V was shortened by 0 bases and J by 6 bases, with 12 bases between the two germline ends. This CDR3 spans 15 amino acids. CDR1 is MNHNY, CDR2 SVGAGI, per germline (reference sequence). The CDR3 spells CASSYSRADSQPQHF. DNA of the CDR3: TGTGCCAGCAGTTACTCGCGGGCCGATAGTCAGCCCCAGCATTTT.

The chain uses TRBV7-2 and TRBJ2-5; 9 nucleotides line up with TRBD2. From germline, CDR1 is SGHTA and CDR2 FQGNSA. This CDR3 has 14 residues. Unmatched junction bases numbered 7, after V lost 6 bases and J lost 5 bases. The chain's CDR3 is CASRRSRGGETQYF. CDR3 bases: TGTGCCAGCAGGCGATCGCGGGGGGGGGAGACCCAGTACTTC.

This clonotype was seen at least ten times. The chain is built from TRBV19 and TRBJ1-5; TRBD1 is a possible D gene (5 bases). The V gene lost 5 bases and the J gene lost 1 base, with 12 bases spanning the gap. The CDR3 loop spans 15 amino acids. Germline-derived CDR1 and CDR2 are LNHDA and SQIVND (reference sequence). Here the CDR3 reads CASSYGTGSNQPQHF. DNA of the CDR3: TGTGCCAGTAGTTATGGGACGGGGAGCAATCAGCCCCAGCATTTT.

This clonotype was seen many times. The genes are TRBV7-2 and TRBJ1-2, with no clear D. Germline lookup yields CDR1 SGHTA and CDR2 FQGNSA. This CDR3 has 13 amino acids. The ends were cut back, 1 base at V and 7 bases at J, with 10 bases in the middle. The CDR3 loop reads CASSLGTAGGYTF. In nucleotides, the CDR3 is TGTGCCAGCAGCTTAGGGACGGCGGGTGGCTACACCTTC.

The CDR3 region has the DNA TGTGCCAGCAGCCAAGAGCTAGGGCCCACAGATACGCAGTATTTT. It is translated as CASSQELGPTDTQYF. The V and J genes are TRBV4-2 and TRBJ2-3; D unresolved. The CDR3 has 15 residues. Germline-derived CDR1 and CDR2 are LGHNA and YNFKEQ. V lost 0 bases to trimming and J lost 2 bases, with 9 bases between them.

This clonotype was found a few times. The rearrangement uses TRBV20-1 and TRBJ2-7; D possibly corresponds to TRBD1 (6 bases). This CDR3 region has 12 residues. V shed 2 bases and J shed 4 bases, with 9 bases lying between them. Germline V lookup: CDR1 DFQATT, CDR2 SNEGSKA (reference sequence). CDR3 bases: TGCAGTGCTAGATTGGACAGATACGAGCAGTACTTC. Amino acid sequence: CSARLDRYEQYF.

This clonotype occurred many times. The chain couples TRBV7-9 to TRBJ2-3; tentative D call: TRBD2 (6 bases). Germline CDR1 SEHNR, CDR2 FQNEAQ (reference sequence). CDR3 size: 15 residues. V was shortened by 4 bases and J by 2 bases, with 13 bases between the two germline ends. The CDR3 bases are TGTGCCAGCAGCTACGGCCTGGGACTCACAGATACGCAGTATTTT. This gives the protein CASSYGLGLTDTQYF. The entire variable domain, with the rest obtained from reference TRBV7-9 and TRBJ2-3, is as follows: DTGVSQNPRHKITKRGQNVTFRCDPISEHNRLYWYRQTLGQGPEFLTYFQNEAQLEKSRLLSDRFSAERPKGSFSTLEIQRTEQGDSAMYLCASSYGLGLTDTQYFGPGTRLTVL.

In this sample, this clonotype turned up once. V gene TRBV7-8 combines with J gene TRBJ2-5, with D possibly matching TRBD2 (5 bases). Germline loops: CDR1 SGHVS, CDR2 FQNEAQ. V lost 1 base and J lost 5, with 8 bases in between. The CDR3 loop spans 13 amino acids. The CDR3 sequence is CASSLGEMETQYF. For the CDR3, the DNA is TGTGCCAGCAGCTTAGGGGAGATGGAGACCCAGTACTTC.